This passage covers 13 T cell receptor beta chains from one sample sequenced in a study of T cells after posttransplantation cyclophosphamide. Treatment was busulfan-fludarabine conditioning, a marrow graft, and cyclophosphamide on days +3 and +4. Sequencing used immunoSEQ multiplex PCR; TCRdb keeps in-frame clones, though not all of them. This sample has just under 20,000 clones, with around 90% found just once. Sequenced material: PBMCs, taken after allogeneic stem cell transplant with posttransplant cyclophosphamide. Receptors were obtained from a female patient aged 40-49 years who received an allogeneic stem cell transplant from a related donor, was CMV-positive, and had no GVHD. Among the T cells, some may be from the graft donor.

The J gene is TRBJ2-7, the V gene TRBV7-9; 7 bases are shared with TRBD2. Germline values: CDR1 SEHNR, CDR2 FQNEAQ (reference sequence). Losses at the gene ends were 4 bases for V and 2 bases for J; bases not matched to a gene: 2. The CDR3 extends over 13 amino acids. Here the CDR3 DNA reads TGTGCCAGCAGCTATGCGGGGGCCTACGAGCAGTACTTC. Its translation: CASSYAGAYEQYF.

This sequence joins TRBV9 and TRBJ2-7; D is possibly TRBD2 (6 bases). The germline V and J ends were trimmed by 4 bases and 3 bases, with 14 bases remaining between them. Germline assignment: CDR1 SGDLS and CDR2 YYNGEE. This CDR3 comprises 14 residues. This CDR3 reads CASSIGDSVYEQYF. As DNA, the CDR3 is TGTGCCAGCAGCATTGGGGACTCCGTCTACGAGCAGTACTTC. Full variable domain (remainder filled in from reference TRBV9 and TRBJ2-7): DSGVTQTPKHLITATGQRVTLRCSPRSGDLSVYWYQQSLDQGLQFLIQYYNGEERAKGNILERFSAQQFPDLHSELNLSSLELGDSALYFCASSIGDSVYEQYFGPGTRLTVT.

This chain uses TRBV29-1 with TRBJ1-2; a possible D gene is TRBD1 (6 bases). Germline-derived CDR1 and CDR2 are SQVTM and ANQGSEA. The CDR3 has 14 amino acids. V was pared by 6 bases and J by 4 bases, with 18 bases between. CDR3 nucleotide sequence: TGCAGCGTCGGACAGTTACTGACCCTCTATGGCTACACCTTC. Protein sequence: CSVGQLLTLYGYTF.

The rearrangement links TRBV9 to TRBJ2-7; 7 bases line up with TRBD2. Germline trimming cut 0 bases from V and 9 bases from J; bases unmatched to any gene: 15. Germline V gene data show CDR1 as SGDLS and CDR2 as YYNGEE. This CDR3 has 16 residues. CDR3 coding DNA: TGTGCCAGCAGCGTAGGGGGTGGAGACCAAGGACTAGGGCAGTACTTC. It translates to CASSVGGGDQGLGQYF.

This rearrangement joins TRBV5-6 to TRBJ2-7; possibly TRBD1 for D (6 bases). Germline V CDR1 and CDR2: SGHDT, YYEEEE. V was cut by 2 bases and J by 4 bases, with 7 bases left in between. The CDR3 is 12 residues long. The CDR3 region has the DNA TGTGCCAGCAGCTTCCAGGGGTACGAGCAGTACTTC. Translating gives CASSFQGYEQYF.

V and J are TRBV2 and TRBJ1-5, with TRBD1 matching 10 bases. Germline lookup yields CDR1 SNHLY and CDR2 FYNNEI. The CDR3 length is 15 residues. J was trimmed by 2 bases and V by 6 bases; bases with no gene match: 4. The CDR3 DNA follows: TGTGCCAGCAGAACTGGGACAGGGGGCAATCAGCCCCAGCATTTT. Protein: CASRTGTGGNQPQHF.

The CDR3 protein is CASQKSWPSGNQPQHF. As DNA, the CDR3 is TGTGCCAGCCAAAAGTCCTGGCCGAGCGGTAATCAGCCCCAGCATTTT. The chain is built from TRBV27 and TRBJ1-5; D is ambiguous. Germline CDR1 reads MNHEY; CDR2 reads SMNVEV (reference sequence). There are 16 residues in the CDR3. The V end was cut by 8 bases, the J end by 4 bases, with 21 bases between.

The chain employs TRBV4-2 and TRBJ2-7, with TRBD1 identical over 8 bases. Germline CDR1 reads LGHNA; CDR2 reads YNFKEQ. This CDR3 has 20 residues. The ends lost 0 bases at V and 4 bases at J; junction bases unmatched: 20. CDR3 sequence reads: CASSQDFRGLLPPERYEQYF. In nucleotides, the CDR3 is TGTGCCAGCAGCCAAGACTTCAGGGGGCTTTTACCTCCTGAGAGATACGAGCAGTACTTC.

The gene calls are TRBV4-3 and TRBJ2-1; 11 bases agree with TRBD2. V gave up 1 base and J gave up 10 bases; unmatched junction bases: 9. The V gene's germline CDR1 is LGHNA and CDR2 YSLEER. The CDR3 consists of 16 residues. CDR3 protein: CASSQVSGLAGGEQFF. CDR3 DNA: TGCGCCAGCAGCCAAGTTTCCGGACTAGCGGGCGGCGAGCAGTTCTTC.

The chain is built from TRBV10-2 and TRBJ2-7; 10 nucleotides line up with TRBD2. The V gene's germline CDR1 is WSHSY and CDR2 SAAADI. The CDR3 totals 16 residues. Germline trimming cut 7 bases from V and 3 bases from J; bases unmatched to any gene: 12. Here the CDR3 reads CASTEASGSSGYEQYF. The CDR3 DNA sequence: TGCGCCAGCACGGAGGCTAGCGGGAGCTCGGGCTACGAGCAGTACTTC.

The V and J genes are TRBV2 and TRBJ1-1; D is perhaps TRBD1 (5 bases). Germline V gene data show CDR1 as SNHLY and CDR2 as FYNNEI. V lost 9 bases and J 1 base, leaving 12 bases between the germline ends. This CDR3 is 13 amino acids long. CDR3 in amino acids: CASTQGKNTEAFF. CDR3 DNA sequence: TGTGCCAGTACTCAGGGTAAGAACACTGAAGCTTTCTTT.

The chain uses TRBV7-2 and TRBJ2-1; D not certain. Germline assignment: CDR1 SGHTA and CDR2 FQGNSA. CDR3 length: 12 amino acids. Trimming stripped 4 bases from V and 6 bases from J, with 7 bases between. The CDR3 reads CASSYISNEQFF. The CDR3 DNA is TGTGCCAGCAGCTATATCAGCAATGAGCAGTTCTTC. The entire variable domain, with the rest obtained from reference TRBV7-2 and TRBJ2-1, is as follows: GAGVSQSPSNKVTEKGKDVELRCDPISGHTALYWYRQSLGQGLEFLIYFQGNSAPDKSGLPSDRFSAERTGGSVSTLTIQRTQQEDSAVYLCASSYISNEQFFGPGTRLTVL.

This clone was seen a few times. The chain employs TRBV4-3 and TRBJ2-2; TRBD1 agrees at 7 bases. This CDR3 has 16 residues. With 4 bases clipped from V and 0 bases from J, the junction kept 5 bases outside the gene matches. Germline V gene data show CDR1 as LGHNA and CDR2 as YSLEER. The CDR3 nucleotides read TGCGCCAGCAGCCGAGCCGGGACAGCGAACACCGGGGAGCTGTTTTTT. Amino acid sequence: CASSRAGTANTGELFF.